Listed here are 10 T cell receptor beta chains from one sample, sequenced in a study of cytomegalovirus exposure and HLA in healthy donors. 13 Jbeta primers and 60 Vbeta primers were used for the PCR. The data were produced by immunoSEQ multiplex PCR, yet TCRdb's version contains in-frame clones alone and is incomplete. The repertoire includes 70,000 to 100,000 clones, 55% to 70% of them detected once, and 20% to 25% sits in the top ten. Source material: PBMCs. Receptors were obtained from a woman in her forties or fifties in good health and CMV-seropositive.

This clone has a count of ten or more. The rearrangement joins TRBV5-6 to TRBJ2-1; 11 bases line up with TRBD1. Germline lookup yields CDR1 SGHDT and CDR2 YYEEEE. The CDR3 runs to 16 residues. With 3 bases clipped from V and 7 bases from J, the junction kept 9 bases outside the gene matches. DNA of the CDR3: TGTGCCAGCAGCTCCGGGACAGGGGGTTCTGGAAATGAGCAGTTCTTC. As protein: CASSSGTGGSGNEQFF.

The rearrangement joins TRBV29-1 to TRBJ1-3; D is ambiguous. Germline loops: CDR1 SQVTM, CDR2 ANQGSEA. CDR3 length: 14 amino acids. Trimming removed 4 bases from V and 2 bases from J, with 12 bases in between. The CDR3 is CSVGNDNPGNTIYF. The DNA for the CDR3 is TGCAGCGTTGGAAACGACAACCCTGGAAACACCATATATTTT.

This clone was seen a handful of times. The chain recombines TRBV7-6 with TRBJ1-3, with D perhaps matching TRBD1 (6 bases). The ends were cut back, 5 bases at V and 1 base at J, with 18 bases in the middle. The CDR3 runs 17 residues. Per the germline V gene, CDR1 is SGHVS and CDR2 is FNYEAQ. DNA for the CDR3: TGTGCCAGCAGCCCCCAAGGTGGGGGGGCATCTGGAAACACCATATATTTT. Its translation is CASSPQGGGASGNTIYF.

This clone has more than one count but fewer than ten. This chain links TRBV7-9 with TRBJ1-2; 7 bases fit TRBD1. From germline, CDR1 is SEHNR and CDR2 FQNEAQ (reference sequence). The CDR3 has 13 amino acids. V lost 6 bases and J lost 3; bases outside the gene matches: 4. The CDR3 DNA follows: TGTGCCAGCAGAAGAACAGGGGACTATGGCTACACCTTC. This codes for CASRRTGDYGYTF.

The chain is built from TRBV7-9 and TRBJ1-2, with 8 bases that match TRBD1. Trimming removed 4 bases from V and 2 bases from J; junction bases left unmatched: 6. This CDR3 comprises 15 residues. CDR1 is SEHNR, CDR2 FQNEAQ, per germline (reference sequence). The DNA for the CDR3 is TGTGCCAGCAGCTCGCCGGGACAGGAAAACTATGGCTACACCTTC. Protein product: CASSSPGQENYGYTF. The full variable domain, in which reference TRBV7-9 and TRBJ1-2 provide the parts outside the CDR3, is DTGVSQNPRHKITKRGQNVTFRCDPISEHNRLYWYRQTLGQGPEFLTYFQNEAQLEKSRLLSDRFSAERPKGSFSTLEIQRTEQGDSAMYLCASSSPGQENYGYTFGSGTRLTVV.

The chain has TRBV5-8 and TRBJ2-5; 14 bases match TRBD2. Per germline, CDR1 SGHTS and CDR2 YDEGEE. The CDR3 sequence is 16 residues long. Trimming cost V 4 bases and J 5 bases; bases outside gene matches: 7. The CDR3 nucleotides are TGTGCCAGCAGCCCGGGACTAGCGGGGGTCGGGGAGACCCAGTACTTC. Amino acid sequence: CASSPGLAGVGETQYF.

DNA of the CDR3: TGTGCCAGCGGGGGGACACACAGGGGCGGATGGGAGGACACTGAAGCTTTCTTT. This gives the protein CASGGTHRGGWEDTEAFF. The rearrangement uses TRBV2 and TRBJ1-1; 7 bases are a match to TRBD1. This CDR3 is built from 18 residues. Germline assignment: CDR1 SNHLY and CDR2 FYNNEI. V dropped 8 bases and J dropped 3; count of bases not matched to a gene: 21. Based on the CDR3 plus reference TRBV2 and TRBJ1-1, the full variable domain is EPEVTQTPSHQVTQMGQEVILRCVPISNHLYFYWYRQILGQKVEFLVSFYNNEISEKSEIFDDQFSVERPDGSNFTLKIRSTKLEDSAMYFCASGGTHRGGWEDTEAFFGQGTRLTVV.

This rearrangement joins TRBV29-1 to TRBJ2-3, with TRBD1 matching over 9 bases. The V segment lost 4 bases and the J segment 0 bases; nucleotides outside the gene matches: 11. Germline V gives CDR1 SQVTM, CDR2 ANQGSEA. The length of the CDR3 is 17 residues. The CDR3, as DNA: TGCAGCGTTGCGAACAGGGGGCTTGGAAAAAGCACAGATACGCAGTATTTT. Translation gives CSVANRGLGKSTDTQYF.

This clone was seen more than once but under ten times. The J gene is TRBJ2-7, the V gene TRBV6-1; TRBD1 is a possible D gene (6 bases). This CDR3 spans 12 amino acids. CDR1 MNHNS and CDR2 SASEGT come from the germline V gene. The germline V and J ends were trimmed by 10 bases and 6 bases, with 16 bases remaining between them. The CDR3 DNA reads TGTGCCACTAGACGGGACATAGGCGAGCAGTACTTC. This gives the protein CATRRDIGEQYF.

The chain recombines TRBV6-1 with TRBJ1-3, with 9 nucleotides matching TRBD1. The CDR3 sequence is 14 residues long. Germline assignment: CDR1 MNHNS and CDR2 SASEGT. The trim removed 3 bases at V and 8 bases at J, leaving 5 bases unmatched. The CDR3 nucleotides are TGTGCCAGCAGTGATGAGGGACAGGGTGACACCATATATTTT. It translates to CASSDEGQGDTIYF.